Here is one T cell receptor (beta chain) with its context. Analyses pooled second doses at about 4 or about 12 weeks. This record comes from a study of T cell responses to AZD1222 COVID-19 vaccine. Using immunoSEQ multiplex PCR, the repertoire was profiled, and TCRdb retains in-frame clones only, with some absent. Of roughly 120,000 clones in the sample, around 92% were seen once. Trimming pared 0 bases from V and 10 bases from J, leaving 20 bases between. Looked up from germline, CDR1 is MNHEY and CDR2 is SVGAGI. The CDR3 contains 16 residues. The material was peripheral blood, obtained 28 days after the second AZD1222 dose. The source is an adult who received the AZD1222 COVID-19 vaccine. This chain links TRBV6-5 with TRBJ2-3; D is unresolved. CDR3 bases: TGTGCCAGCAGTTACTCGACCCCCGGGCTTGGGTCGGCGCAGTATTTT. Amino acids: CASSYSTPGLGSAQYF.